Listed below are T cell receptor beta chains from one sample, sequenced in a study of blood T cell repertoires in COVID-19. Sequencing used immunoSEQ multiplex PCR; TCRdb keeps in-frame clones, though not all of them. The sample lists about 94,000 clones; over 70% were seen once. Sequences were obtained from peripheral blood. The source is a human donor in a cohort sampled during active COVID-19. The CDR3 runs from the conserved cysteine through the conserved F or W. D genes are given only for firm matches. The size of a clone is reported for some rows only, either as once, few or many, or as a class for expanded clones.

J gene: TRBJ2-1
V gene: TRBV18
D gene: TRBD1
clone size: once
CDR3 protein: CASSPPVGQGDYNEQFF
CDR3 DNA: TGTGCCAGCTCACCACCCGTGGGACAGGGGGACTACAATGAGCAGTTCTTC

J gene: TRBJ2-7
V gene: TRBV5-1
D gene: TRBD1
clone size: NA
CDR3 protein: CASSKGQPYEQYF
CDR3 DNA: TGCGCCAGCAGCAAGGGACAGCCCTACGAGCAGTACTTC

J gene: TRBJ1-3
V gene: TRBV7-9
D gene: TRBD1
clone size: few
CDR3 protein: CASSTRTGGAGNTIYF
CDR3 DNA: TGTGCCAGCAGCACCCGGACAGGTGGGGCTGGAAACACCATATATTTT

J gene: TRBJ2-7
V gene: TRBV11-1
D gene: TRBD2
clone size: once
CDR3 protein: CASSPREGDEQYF
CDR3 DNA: TGTGCCAGCAGCCCGAGGGAGGGCGACGAGCAGTACTTC

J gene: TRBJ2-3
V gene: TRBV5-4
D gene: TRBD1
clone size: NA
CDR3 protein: CASSFRGLTGGGTDTQYF
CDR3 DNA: TGTGCCAGCAGCTTCCGCGGCCTGACAGGGGGGGGAACAGATACGCAGTATTTT

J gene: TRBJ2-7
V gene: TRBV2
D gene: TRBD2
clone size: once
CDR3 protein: CASKKLAEYEQYF
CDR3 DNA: TGTGCCAGCAAAAAACTAGCGGAATACGAGCAGTACTTC

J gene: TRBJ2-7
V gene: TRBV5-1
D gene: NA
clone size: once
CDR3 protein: CASSRGESGSYEQYF
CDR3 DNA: TGCGCCAGCAGCCGGGGTGAGAGCGGCTCCTACGAGCAGTACTTC

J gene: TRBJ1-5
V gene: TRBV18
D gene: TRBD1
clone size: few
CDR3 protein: CASSDYRGRQPQHF
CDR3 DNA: TGTGCCAGCTCAGACTACAGGGGGAGACAGCCCCAGCATTTT

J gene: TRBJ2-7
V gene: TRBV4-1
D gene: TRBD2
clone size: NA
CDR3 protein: CASSHELAGTYEQYF
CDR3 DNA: TGCGCCAGCAGCCACGAACTAGCGGGAACCTACGAGCAGTACTTC

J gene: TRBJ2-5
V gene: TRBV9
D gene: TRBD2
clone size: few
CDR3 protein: CASSLASGSDGETQYF
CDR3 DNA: TGTGCCAGCAGCTTGGCTAGCGGGAGTGACGGAGAGACCCAGTACTTC

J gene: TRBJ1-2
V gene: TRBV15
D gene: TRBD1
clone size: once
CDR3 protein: CATSSTDRGSYYGYTF
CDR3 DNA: TGTGCCACCAGCAGTACGGACAGGGGCTCTTACTATGGCTACACCTTC

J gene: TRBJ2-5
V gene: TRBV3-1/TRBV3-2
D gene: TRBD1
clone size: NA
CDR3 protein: CAASTGGRETQYF
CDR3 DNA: TGTGCTGCATCTACAGGGGGCCGGGAGACCCAGTACTTC

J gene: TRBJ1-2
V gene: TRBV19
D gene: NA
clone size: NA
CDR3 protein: CASSITLTAPYGYTF
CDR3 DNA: TGTGCCAGTAGTATCACTTTGACAGCTCCTTATGGCTACACCTTC

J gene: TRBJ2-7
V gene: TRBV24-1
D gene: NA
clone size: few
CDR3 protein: CATSDGQPNEQYF
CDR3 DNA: TGTGCCACCAGTGATGGGCAGCCGAACGAGCAGTACTTC

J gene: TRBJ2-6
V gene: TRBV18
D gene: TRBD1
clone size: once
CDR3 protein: CASSPGTGGASGANVLTF
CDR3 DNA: TGTGCCAGCTCACCGGGGACAGGGGGCGCCTCTGGGGCCAACGTCCTGACTTTC

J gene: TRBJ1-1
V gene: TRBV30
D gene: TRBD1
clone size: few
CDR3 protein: CAWTLGTGGTEAFF
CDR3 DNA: TGTGCCTGGACCCTCGGGACAGGGGGCACTGAAGCTTTCTTT

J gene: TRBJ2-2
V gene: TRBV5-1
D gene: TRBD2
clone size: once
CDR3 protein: CASSRTSGSKNTGELFF
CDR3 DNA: TGCGCCAGCAGTAGGACTAGCGGGAGTAAGAACACCGGGGAGCTGTTTTTT

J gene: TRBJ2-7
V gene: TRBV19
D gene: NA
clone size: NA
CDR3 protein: CASSIWQGNYYEQYF
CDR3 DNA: TGTGCCAGTAGTATTTGGCAGGGAAACTACTACGAGCAGTACTTC

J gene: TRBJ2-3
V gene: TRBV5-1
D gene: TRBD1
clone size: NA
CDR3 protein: CASSLQGASTDTQYF
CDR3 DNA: TGCGCCAGCAGCTTACAGGGGGCGAGCACAGATACGCAGTATTTT

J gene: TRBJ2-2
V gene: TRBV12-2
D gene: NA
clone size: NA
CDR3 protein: CASRLPRRGAPIRTGELFF
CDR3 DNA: TGTGCAAGTCGCTTACCAAGACGTGGGGCGCCCATTAGAACCGGGGAGCTGTTTTTT

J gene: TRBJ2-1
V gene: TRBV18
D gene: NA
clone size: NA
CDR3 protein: CASSPPARNEQFF
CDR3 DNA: TGTGCCAGCTCACCACCGGCCAGAAATGAGCAGTTCTTC

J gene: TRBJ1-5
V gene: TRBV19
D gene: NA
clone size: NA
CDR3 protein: CASSFSPGREGQPQHF
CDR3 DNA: TGTGCCAGTAGTTTCTCCCCGGGAAGGGAAGGGCAGCCCCAGCATTTT

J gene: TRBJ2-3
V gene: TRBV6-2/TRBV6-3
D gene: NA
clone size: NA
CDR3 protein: CASSYGGWRTDTQYF
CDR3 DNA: TGTGCCAGCAGTTACGGCGGGTGGAGGACAGATACGCAGTATTTT

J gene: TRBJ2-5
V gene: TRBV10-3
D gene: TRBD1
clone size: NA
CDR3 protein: CAIRSDRDQETQYF
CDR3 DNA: TGTGCCATCAGGTCCGACAGGGACCAAGAGACCCAGTACTTC

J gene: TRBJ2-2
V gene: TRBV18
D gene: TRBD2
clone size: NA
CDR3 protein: CASSPRLAGAAGELFF
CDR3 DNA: TGTGCCAGCTCACCGCGGCTAGCGGGAGCCGCCGGGGAGCTGTTTTTT